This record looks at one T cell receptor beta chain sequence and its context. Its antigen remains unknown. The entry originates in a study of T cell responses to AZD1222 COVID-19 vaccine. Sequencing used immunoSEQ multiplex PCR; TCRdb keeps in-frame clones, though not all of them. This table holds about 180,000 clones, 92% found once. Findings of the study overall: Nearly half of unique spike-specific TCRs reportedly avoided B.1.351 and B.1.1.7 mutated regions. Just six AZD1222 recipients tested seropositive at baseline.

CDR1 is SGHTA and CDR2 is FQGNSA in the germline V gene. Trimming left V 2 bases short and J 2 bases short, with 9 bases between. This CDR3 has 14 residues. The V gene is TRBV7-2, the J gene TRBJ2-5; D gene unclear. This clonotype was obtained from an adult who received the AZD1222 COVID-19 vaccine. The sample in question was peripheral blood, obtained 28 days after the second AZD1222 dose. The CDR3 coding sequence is TGTGCCAGCAGCTTATACTCAGTTCAAGAGACCCAGTACTTC. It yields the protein CASSLYSVQETQYF.